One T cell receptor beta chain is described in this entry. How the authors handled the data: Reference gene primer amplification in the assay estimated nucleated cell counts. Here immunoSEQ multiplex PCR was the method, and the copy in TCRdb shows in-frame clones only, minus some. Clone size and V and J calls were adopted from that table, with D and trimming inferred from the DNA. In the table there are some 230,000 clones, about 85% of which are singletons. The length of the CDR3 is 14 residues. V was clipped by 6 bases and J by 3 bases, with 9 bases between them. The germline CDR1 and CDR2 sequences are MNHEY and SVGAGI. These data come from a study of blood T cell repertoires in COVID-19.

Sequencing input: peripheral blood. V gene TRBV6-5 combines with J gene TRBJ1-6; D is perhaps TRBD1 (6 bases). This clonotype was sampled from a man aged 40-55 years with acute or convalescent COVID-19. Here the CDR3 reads CASRAGDYNSPLHF. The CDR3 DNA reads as TGTGCCAGCAGGGCAGGGGACTATAATTCACCCCTCCACTTT.